Given below is one T cell receptor (beta chain) in context. This clonotype was observed a few times. Its antigen is unknown. Per-base qualities were not stored, and no clone one base away is much larger. The trim is 4 bases for V and 6 bases for J, with a gap of 16 bases between the germline ends. Reading the germline V gene gives CDR1 SGHVS and CDR2 FNYEAQ. Spanning cysteine to phenylalanine, the CDR3 consists of 16 amino acids. Only the CDR3 region is kept as DNA, spanning 48 bases read in frame from base 1. Sequencing instrument: Illumina HiSeq 1500. Clones were called with MiXCR by TCRdb after fastp trimmed the public reads at Q25, and only in-frame beta chains were retained. Entries that share a CDR3 protein sequence are merged under the most common genes and DNA. The sample table holds approximately 180,000 distinct CDR3 sequences, of which about 21% were seen once. Together, the top ten hold 2.5% to 3% of the sample.

This specimen belongs to a study of T cell repertoires in cytomegalovirus infection (dated by TCRdb to about 2019). At the level of the whole study: Donor HLA type was relevant to the analysis, because carriage of CMV infection together with the matching HLA type was indicated by public TCR beta signatures.

What the study reported, not specific to this receptor: The ex vivo response was dominated by HLA-C-restricted CMV-specific TCR beta clonotypes, which also provided the single most frequent clonotype in two of eight donors. In both this cohort and an independent cohort of 350 or so donors, the cumulative frequency of public TCR beta family members distinguished carriers of CMV infection plus the relevant HLA type.

Recombination linked TRBV7-6 to TRBJ1-6; the D gene is perhaps TRBD1, from 6 matching bases. Sequencing was performed on PBMCs. The TCR sequence derives from a human donor in good health (CMV status not recorded). Some clones in this sample may be carry-over from other donors' samples. The CDR3 in this case is CASSSNTGQTNSPLHF. The nucleotide sequence is TGTGCCAGCAGCTCCAACACCGGACAGACTAATTCACCCCTCCACTTT.